This TCR beta chain appears in the sequencing data of a study of T cells in Graves' hyperthyroidism and ophthalmopathy. Amplified TCR beta CDR3 regions came from RNA transcripts. HTBI primers were employed in a first-round RT-PCR of the TCR CDR3. TCRdb used MiXCR to reprocess the multiplex PCR reads, holding one entry per CDR3 protein. The sample carries approximately 600,000 distinct CDR3 sequences, around 20% recorded once. Those patients with uncontrolled infection, other autoimmune disease, pregnancy or lactation were excluded. Whole-study results and caveats: Most thyroid clonotypes expanded above 0.001 appeared in blood too. Ophthalmopathy was model-predicted a median approximately 6.4 months pre-onset.

To note about this clonotype: Its antigen is currently unknown.

The CDR3 totals 15 residues. Germline loops: CDR1 LGHDT, CDR2 YNNKEL (reference sequence). Trimming took 1 base from V and 6 from J; bases not matched to a gene: 4. The clonotype originates from a man aged 25 to 45 with Graves' ophthalmopathy. The source material was blood. The chain combines TRBV3-1 with TRBJ2-7, with 12 bases identical to TRBD2. The CDR3 here is CASSQGLAGVIEQYF. The CDR3 DNA is TGTGCCAGCAGCCAAGGACTAGCGGGAGTCATCGAGCAGTACTTC.